These 18 T cell receptor beta chains originate from one sample sequenced in a study of shared clonotypes between healthy human individuals. Only in-frame clones appear in the TCRdb table, and some are missing; sequencing was by immunoSEQ multiplex PCR. The sample records 550,000 to 700,000 clones, about 80% being singletons. The sequencing sample was made of memory CD4+ T cells sorted from blood. Subset defined: CD45RA-negative fraction. The origin of the receptors is a young woman in good health.

The gene calls are TRBV5-4 and TRBJ2-7; 11 nucleotides agree with TRBD2. The germline V gene has CDR1 SGHNT and CDR2 YYREEE (reference sequence). The CDR3 spans 19 residues. V was clipped by 3 bases and J by 5 bases; unmatched bases: 19. The DNA for the CDR3 is TGTGCCAGCAGCTCCCGAACTAGCGGGAGCTTCCCTGTTTGGGACGAGCAGTACTTC. Translation gives CASSSRTSGSFPVWDEQYF.

V gene TRBV5-1 combines with J gene TRBJ2-5, with TRBD1 matching 10 bases. V lost 7 bases, J lost 5 bases, and 8 bases stayed unmatched. The germline gives CDR1 SGHRS, CDR2 YFSETQ. This CDR3 region has 14 residues. CDR3 coding DNA: TGCGCCAGCCAGACAGGGGGCGCGGAGGAGACCCAGTACTTC. Translating it yields CASQTGGAEETQYF.

The V call is TRBV28, the J call TRBJ2-7; D might be TRBD2 (6 bases). V was pared by 6 bases and J by 2 bases, with 17 bases between. Looked up from germline, CDR1 is MDHEN and CDR2 is SYDVKM. The CDR3 has 15 residues. In nucleotides, the CDR3 is TGTGCCAGCAGCATCCGCGGAGGGGCAACCTACGAGCAGTACTTC. This codes for CASSIRGGATYEQYF.

This sequence joins TRBV7-2 and TRBJ2-1, with D maybe TRBD1 (6 bases). Trimming left V 1 base short and J 3 bases short, with 16 bases between. CDR1 SGHTA and CDR2 FQGNSA come from the germline V gene. CDR3 length: 17 amino acids. The DNA for the CDR3 is TGTGCCAGCAGCTTAGTCCACGGACAGACCTACTACAATGAGCAGTTCTTC. As protein: CASSLVHGQTYYNEQFF.

This clone showed up many times. The chain links TRBV6-1 to TRBJ2-1; 12 nucleotides match TRBD2. V lost 7 bases and J lost 4; bases outside the gene matches: 5. The CDR3 sequence is 15 residues long. Per germline, CDR1 MNHNS and CDR2 SASEGT. The DNA of the CDR3 is TGTGCCAGCACCGTGGGGACTAGCGGGTACAATGAGCAGTTCTTC. Its translation: CASTVGTSGYNEQFF.

This chain connects TRBV7-9 to TRBJ1-2; possibly TRBD1 for D (6 bases). V was pared by 6 bases and J by 6 bases, with 17 bases between. The CDR3 is 14 residues long. The germline V gene has CDR1 SEHNR and CDR2 FQNEAQ (reference sequence). This chain's CDR3 is CASSQVQGRDGYTF. In DNA, the CDR3 is TGTGCCAGCAGTCAGGTACAGGGTCGGGATGGCTACACCTTC.

In its sample, this clone was seen a few times. CDR3 residues: CAWSVHLGQGIYTF. The CDR3 DNA reads as TGTGCCTGGAGTGTCCATCTCGGACAGGGAATCTACACCTTC. The rearrangement joins TRBV30 to TRBJ1-2, with 8 bases identical to TRBD1. The CDR3 is 14 residues long. From germline, CDR1 is GTSNPN and CDR2 SVGIG (reference sequence). The trim removed 0 bases at V and 10 bases at J, leaving 10 bases unmatched.

This chain links TRBV5-1 with TRBJ1-1; D is uncertain. Germline V gene lookup returns CDR1 SGHRS and CDR2 YFSETQ. V lost 4 bases to trimming and J lost 1 base, with 11 bases between them. This CDR3 is 14 amino acids long. The CDR3 sequence is CASSPRTENTEAFF. The CDR3 DNA sequence: TGCGCCAGCAGCCCCCGGACGGAGAACACTGAAGCTTTCTTT.

V gene TRBV19 combines with J gene TRBJ2-3; D unresolved. CDR3 size: 13 residues. CDR1 and CDR2 (germline): LNHDA, SQIVND (reference sequence). V was cut by 6 bases and J by 6 bases, with 13 bases left in between. CDR3 coding DNA: TGTGCCAGTAGGGACGGGCAGCTGGATACGCAGTATTTT. Translating it yields CASRDGQLDTQYF.

V is TRBV4-1 and J is TRBJ1-5; a possible D gene is TRBD1 (5 bases). The CDR3 sequence is 16 residues long. With 1 base removed from V and 3 bases from J, the gap between germline ends came to 13 bases. Germline loops: CDR1 MGHRA, CDR2 YSYEKL. CDR3 nucleotides: TGCGCCAGCAGCCAAGGCTGGGGGAGCCCCAATCAGCCCCAGCATTTT. Amino acid sequence: CASSQGWGSPNQPQHF.

The chain uses TRBV10-1 and TRBJ1-1; D uncertain. Germline assignment: CDR1 WNHNN and CDR2 SYGVQD (reference sequence). The CDR3 loop spans 12 amino acids. Trimming removed 3 bases from V and 3 bases from J, with 5 bases in between. Written as DNA, the CDR3 is TGCGCCAGCAGTGACAGCCACACTGAAGCTTTCTTT. It is translated as CASSDSHTEAFF.

This clone has a handful of counts. The same CDR3 can be traced to other DNA sequences in this sample. The rearrangement joins TRBV2 to TRBJ2-5; 12 nucleotides line up with TRBD2. The CDR3 runs to 14 residues. CDR1 SNHLY and CDR2 FYNNEI come from the germline V gene. J gave up 6 bases and V 4 bases, and 3 bases lay outside the gene matches. DNA of the CDR3: TGTGCCAGCAGTGGACTAGCGGGAGTACAGACCCAGTACTTC. Protein product: CASSGLAGVQTQYF.

The chain uses TRBV2 and TRBJ1-2; a weak D match, TRBD1 (5 bases). The germline V gene encodes CDR1 SNHLY and CDR2 FYNNEI. There are 18 residues in the CDR3. Trimming pared 1 base from V and 2 bases from J, leaving 20 bases between. The CDR3 DNA follows: TGTGCCAGCAGTGAAGTAGGTCTACAAGGGGAAATCAACTATGGCTACACCTTC. Translated, it gives CASSEVGLQGEINYGYTF.

Of note for this clone: Other nucleotide sequences from this sample produce the same CDR3. The chain employs TRBV28 and TRBJ1-5; a weak D match, TRBD1 (6 bases). Deletions cut 3 bases from V and 4 bases from J, with 13 bases between. CDR1 and CDR2 (germline): MDHEN, SYDVKM. The CDR3 length is 15 residues. CDR3 amino acids: CASSFAGARNQPQHF. CDR3 bases: TGTGCCAGCAGTTTCGCGGGGGCACGGAATCAGCCCCAGCATTTT.

The chain joins TRBV10-1 to TRBJ2-3; the D call may be TRBD1 or TRBD2 (5 bases each). The CDR3 covers 13 residues. In germline, CDR1 is WNHNN, CDR2 SYGVQD (reference sequence). Trimming took 4 bases from V and 4 from J, leaving 9 bases between them. The CDR3 spells CASSVGVSDTQYF. The CDR3 coding sequence is TGCGCCAGCAGTGTGGGGGTATCAGATACGCAGTATTTT.

This clone showed up just a few times. The chain couples TRBV28 to TRBJ2-7; 8 bases align to TRBD1. V shed 6 bases, J shed 3 bases, and the junction held 10 bases outside the gene matches. The CDR3 contains 15 residues. CDR1 MDHEN and CDR2 SYDVKM come from the germline V gene. This CDR3 reads CASRAGTGLGYEQYF. DNA of the CDR3: TGTGCCAGCAGAGCAGGGACAGGCCTAGGCTACGAGCAGTACTTC.

V usage is TRBV28 and J usage is TRBJ2-5, with 9 bases that match TRBD2. V shed 2 bases and J 6 bases; nucleotides not matched to a gene: 10. Per the germline V gene, CDR1 is MDHEN and CDR2 is SYDVKM. The length of the CDR3 is 16 residues. This CDR3 is CASSLDLSGSSKTQYF. As DNA, the CDR3 is TGTGCCAGCAGTTTAGACCTTAGCGGGAGTAGTAAGACCCAGTACTTC.

The V gene is TRBV5-5, the J gene TRBJ2-7; possibly TRBD1 for D (6 bases). Between the trimmed V and J ends, which lost 0 bases and 3 bases, there was a span of 13 bases. Germline V gene data show CDR1 as SGHKS and CDR2 as YYEKEE (reference sequence). The CDR3 totals 15 residues. CDR3: CASSLADSSYYEQYF. The DNA for the CDR3 is TGTGCCAGCAGCTTGGCGGACAGCTCCTACTACGAGCAGTACTTC.